The 17 T cell receptor beta chains below were found in one sample sequenced in a study of somatic mutations in cytotoxic T cells in rheumatoid arthritis. The assay was immunoSEQ multiplex PCR, and TCRdb's table has in-frame clones only and misses some. The table has 15,000 to 20,000 clones, over 60% seen once; the top ten hold 28%. The sequencing sample was made of CD8+ T cells sorted from blood. The receptors shown here come from an adult with rheumatoid arthritis.

The chain is built from TRBV4-1 and TRBJ1-2; 10 nucleotides agree with TRBD1. With V trimmed by 1 base and J by 4 bases, 6 bases remained unmatched. This CDR3 has 16 residues. Germline values: CDR1 MGHRA, CDR2 YSYEKL. The CDR3 here is CASSQGPTGGGYGYTF. DNA of the CDR3: TGCGCCAGCAGCCAAGGGCCGACAGGGGGCGGCTATGGCTACACCTTC.

This sequence joins TRBV14 and TRBJ2-1; 7 nucleotides match TRBD2. The junction had 5 bases not matched to a gene; V was cut back by 4 bases and J by 8 bases. The CDR3 spans 13 residues. Looked up from germline, CDR1 is SGHDN and CDR2 is FVKESK. The DNA for the CDR3 is TGTGCCAGCAGCCCCTCTAGCGGCGATGAGCAGTTCTTC. Protein: CASSPSSGDEQFF.

This clone was observed a few times. J is TRBJ1-2 and V is TRBV7-8, with 9 bases fitting TRBD1. Germline V gene data show CDR1 as SGHVS and CDR2 as FQNEAQ. The length of the CDR3 is 14 residues. After removal of 6 bases from V and 3 bases from J, the junction contained 5 bases not matched to a gene. The CDR3 protein is CASSYTGGDYGYTF. The CDR3 region has the DNA TGTGCCAGCAGTTATACAGGGGGCGACTATGGCTACACCTTC.

The V call is TRBV15, the J call TRBJ1-5; D is uncertain. Trimming stripped 5 bases from V and 0 bases from J, with 8 bases between. The CDR3 has 14 residues. Germline V CDR1 and CDR2: LNHNV, YYDKDF (reference sequence). CDR3 DNA sequence: TGTGCCACCAGCGACACTTATAGCAATCAGCCCCAGCATTTT. It yields the protein CATSDTYSNQPQHF.

This clone occurred a few times. This chain joins TRBV7-9 and TRBJ1-1; D may be TRBD1 (5 bases). Germline V gene sequence: CDR1 SEHNR, CDR2 FQNEAQ (reference sequence). The CDR3 is 16 residues long. Trimming shortened V by 1 base and J by 0 bases, and 12 bases separated the two germline ends. CDR3 coding DNA: TGTGCCAGCAGCTTAGGCAGGGTAGCGATGAACACTGAAGCTTTCTTT. Translation: CASSLGRVAMNTEAFF.

The V and J genes are TRBV27 and TRBJ1-2; 7 bases match TRBD1. This CDR3 has 15 amino acids. Germline V gives CDR1 MNHEY, CDR2 SMNVEV (reference sequence). The junction had 15 bases not matched to a gene; V was cut back by 8 bases and J by 6 bases. The CDR3 DNA reads as TGTGCCAGCCGCCGGCAGGGGGGAGTACTGGATGGCTACACCTTC. Translated: CASRRQGGVLDGYTF.

The chain employs TRBV30 and TRBJ2-1; D call uncertain. The germline V gene encodes CDR1 GTSNPN and CDR2 SVGIG (reference sequence). This CDR3 spans 10 amino acids. V was cut by 1 base and J by 13 bases, with 8 bases left in between. This chain's CDR3 is CAWSEGKQFF. The CDR3 DNA is TGTGCCTGGAGTGAGGGCAAACAGTTCTTC.

The rearrangement joins TRBV4-1 to TRBJ2-5, with 10 nucleotides matching TRBD2. This CDR3 has 12 amino acids. CDR1 MGHRA and CDR2 YSYEKL come from the germline V gene. The V gene end was trimmed by 11 bases and the J gene end by 5 bases; junction bases not matched to a gene: 5. In DNA, the CDR3 is TGCGCCTCGAGCGGGGGGGGTGAGACCCAGTACTTC. Encoded protein: CASSGGGETQYF.

This chain links TRBV4-2 with TRBJ2-7; 7 bases are shared with TRBD1. This CDR3 has 14 amino acids. CDR1 is LGHNA, CDR2 YNFKEQ, per germline. The V and J ends lost 3 bases and 7 bases, in that order; junction bases with no gene match: 9. CDR3 in DNA: TGTGCCAGCAGCCAGGTTAGACAGGGCGGGGAGCAGTACTTC. This gives the protein CASSQVRQGGEQYF.

V gene TRBV6-6 combines with J gene TRBJ1-1; D might be TRBD1 (5 bases). CDR1 and CDR2 from the germline V gene are MNHNY and SVGAGI (reference sequence). Trimming stripped 2 bases from V and 4 bases from J, with 11 bases between. This CDR3 spans 14 amino acids. CDR3 region: CASSYAPGPTEAFF. The CDR3 bases are TGTGCCAGCAGTTACGCCCCGGGACCCACTGAAGCTTTCTTT.

The sample holds a few counts of this clone. V is TRBV28 and J is TRBJ1-1, with TRBD1 as a possible D gene (5 bases). The CDR3 spans 14 residues. Trimming left V 6 bases short and J 0 bases short, with 11 bases between. The germline gives CDR1 MDHEN, CDR2 SYDVKM. Written as DNA, the CDR3 is TGTGCCAGCAGACCAGCAGGGTTGAACACTGAAGCTTTCTTT. It is translated as CASRPAGLNTEAFF.

The rearrangement uses TRBV19 and TRBJ1-2; D gene uncertain. Trimming stripped 7 bases from V and 6 bases from J, with 15 bases between. Germline CDR1 and CDR2: LNHDA and SQIVND (reference sequence). The CDR3 totals 13 residues. The CDR3, as DNA: TGTGCCAGTACCTATGGAGGGTTTGATGGCTACACCTTC. Its translation is CASTYGGFDGYTF.

This clone was picked up one time. V usage is TRBV28 and J usage is TRBJ1-2; D gene ambiguous. There are 16 residues in the CDR3. Trimming left V 4 bases short and J 4 bases short, with 19 bases between. Germline-derived CDR1 and CDR2 are MDHEN and SYDVKM. This CDR3 is CASSWVIKQTSYGYTF. As DNA, the CDR3 is TGTGCCAGCAGTTGGGTCATTAAACAGACCTCCTATGGCTACACCTTC.

The chain links TRBV7-9 to TRBJ2-7, with D possibly matching TRBD1 (5 bases). This CDR3 region has 11 residues. CDR1 is SEHNR and CDR2 is FQNEAQ in the germline V gene (reference sequence). Trimming shortened V by 8 bases and J by 4 bases, and 9 bases separated the two germline ends. As DNA, the CDR3 is TGTGCCAGCGTAACAGGTTACGAGCAGTACTTC. Amino acids: CASVTGYEQYF.

The chain combines TRBV7-9 with TRBJ1-1; D possibly corresponds to TRBD1 (6 bases). Trimming removed 8 bases from V and 8 bases from J, with 18 bases in between. The CDR3 contains 13 residues. CDR1 is SEHNR and CDR2 is FQNEAQ in the germline V gene (reference sequence). CDR3 in amino acids: CASSLATGVEAFF. The CDR3 DNA sequence: TGTGCCAGCTCTCTGGCGACAGGCGTAGAAGCTTTCTTT.

The V gene is TRBV9, the J gene TRBJ1-1; D is unclear. This CDR3 spans 14 amino acids. Germline V gene sequence: CDR1 SGDLS, CDR2 YYNGEE. Trimming took 6 bases from V and 0 from J, leaving 12 bases between them. CDR3 bases: TGTGCCAGCACGGCGGACCCGATGAACACTGAAGCTTTCTTT. This sequence encodes CASTADPMNTEAFF.

This clone was detected once. The chain has TRBV4-1 and TRBJ1-1; D not resolved. Looked up from germline, CDR1 is MGHRA and CDR2 is YSYEKL. Trimming took off 4 bases at V and 1 base at J, with 19 bases between the two ends. The length of the CDR3 is 17 residues. CDR3: CASSPTVREGGNTEAFF. CDR3 bases: TGCGCCAGCAGCCCCACCGTGCGAGAAGGAGGGAACACTGAAGCTTTCTTT.